This TCR beta chain was identified during a study of blood T cell repertoires in COVID-19. V was cut by 1 base and J by 6 bases, with 13 bases left in between. From germline, CDR1 is SGHVS and CDR2 FQNEAQ. The CDR3 sequence is 15 residues long. This clone was seen just once. In the authors' workflow: Scientists estimated how many nucleated cells there were by amplifying reference gene primers. TCRdb keeps only in-frame clones here, not all; method: immunoSEQ multiplex PCR. V and J calls and clone size are given by that table; D and trimming were obtained from the DNA. Seen here are some 100,000 clones, about 89% observed once, and the top ten hold 19%.

This TCR came from a human donor with acute or convalescent COVID-19. The donor label of this sample is uncertain. J is TRBJ1-5 and V is TRBV7-8; D gene unclear. The sequenced sample was peripheral blood. CDR3 in DNA: TGTGCCAGCAGCTTAGATGGGCAAATTGGTCAGCCCCAGCATTTT. It specifies CASSLDGQIGQPQHF.